This T cell receptor beta chain was retrieved from a study of early T cells in non-severe SARS-CoV-2 infection. Germline assignment: CDR1 SQVTM and CDR2 ANQGSEA. The CDR3 is made up of 13 amino acids. The junction had 3 bases not matched to a gene; V was cut back by 0 bases and J by 6 bases. Each single cDNA molecule received a unique molecular identifier. TCRdb re-analysed the 5' RACE reads in MiXCR, keeping a single row per CDR3 protein. This repertoire shows 34,000 or so distinct CDR3 sequences, approximately 10% found once; its top ten account for under 15%. This TCR was sampled from an adult who was a healthcare worker with PCR-confirmed SARS-CoV-2 infection or an uninfected control (not recorded which). This chain connects TRBV29-1 to TRBJ2-7; 9 bases match TRBD2. The sequenced sample was whole blood. The CDR3 DNA sequence: TGCAGCGTTGAAGACCAGCGGGGGGTCGAGCAGTACTTC. This translates into CSVEDQRGVEQYF.